Shown below are 2 T cell receptor beta chains from a single sample sequenced in a study of PD-1 blockade in classical Hodgkin lymphoma. Stated time point: newly diagnosed, previously untreated cHL patient sample. Purification of CD4+ T cells from thawed PBMCs was performed via magnetic negative selection. Profiling relied on immunoSEQ multiplex PCR, and the TCRdb table lists in-frame clones only, not all of them. The table records some 35,000 clones, more than 85% of them present only once. Sequencing was done on a sample of CD4+ T cells from blood. The receptors were sampled from a human donor with classical Hodgkin lymphoma.

This chain joins TRBV18 and TRBJ2-5, with TRBD1 as a possible D gene (7 bases). Germline V gene sequence: CDR1 KGHSH, CDR2 LQKENI. V was pared by 3 bases and J by 3 bases, with 17 bases between. The CDR3 spans 16 residues. The CDR3 loop reads CASSPPGGGIEETQYF. Written as DNA, the CDR3 is TGTGCCAGCTCACCCCCAGGGGGAGGAATCGAAGAGACCCAGTACTTC.

In this sample, this clone turned up once. V usage is TRBV28 and J usage is TRBJ1-1; D perhaps matches TRBD1 (6 bases). The CDR3 extends over 14 amino acids. V lost 5 bases and J lost 4, with 14 bases in between. Germline V gives CDR1 MDHEN, CDR2 SYDVKM. CDR3 nucleotide sequence: TGTGCCAGCAGTCCCCCGCAGGGGACCACTGAAGCTTTCTTT. As protein: CASSPPQGTTEAFF.